The 22 T cell receptor beta chains below were found in one sample sequenced in a study of blood T cell repertoires in COVID-19. Data came from immunoSEQ multiplex PCR; TCRdb stores just in-frame clones and leaves some out. The data hold 150,000 to 200,000 clones, with 65% to 90% observed a single time. Sequences were obtained from PBMCs or T cells enriched from blood (not recorded which). These receptors were taken from a woman aged 60 to 75 with acute COVID-19.

This chain uses TRBV5-6 with TRBJ2-1; D is uncertain. The CDR3 has 15 residues. V lost 4 bases and J 5 bases, leaving 16 bases between the germline ends. CDR1 SGHDT and CDR2 YYEEEE come from the germline V gene. Here the CDR3 reads CASSAPVSRDNEQFF. DNA for the CDR3: TGTGCCAGCAGCGCGCCCGTTAGCCGAGACAATGAGCAGTTCTTC.

V and J are TRBV5-1 and TRBJ1-1; a possible D gene is TRBD1 (5 bases). The germline V and J ends were trimmed by 7 bases and 6 bases, with 16 bases remaining between them. The length of the CDR3 is 13 residues. Per germline, CDR1 SGHRS and CDR2 YFSETQ. In DNA, the CDR3 is TGCGCCAGCGTACCCCTTTCGGGGGCTGAAGCTTTCTTT. Translating it yields CASVPLSGAEAFF.

CDR3 DNA: TGTGCCACCAGTGATACCGGACTAGCGGAGAGCCAAGAGACCCAGTACTTC. Amino acids: CATSDTGLAESQETQYF. This chain links TRBV24-1 with TRBJ2-5, with 10 bases fitting TRBD2. This CDR3 contains 17 residues. With V trimmed by 3 bases and J by 1 base, 7 bases remained unmatched. CDR1 is KGHDR and CDR2 is SFDVKD in the germline V gene.

The table lists this clone with a few counts. As DNA, the CDR3 is TGTGCCAGCAGCTTATACGGCGGAACTAATGAAAAACTGTTTTTT. Its translation: CASSLYGGTNEKLFF. The gene calls are TRBV7-9 and TRBJ1-4; D gene ambiguous. V was pared by 2 bases and J by 1 base, with 8 bases between. Germline V gene sequence: CDR1 SEHNR, CDR2 FQNEAQ (reference sequence). This CDR3 is built from 15 residues.

This chain connects TRBV4-3 to TRBJ2-1, with TRBD2 identical over 14 bases. The CDR3 loop spans 17 amino acids. Germline assignment: CDR1 LGHNA and CDR2 YSLEER. V lost 0 bases, J lost 10 bases, and 8 bases stayed unmatched. In DNA, the CDR3 is TGCGCCAGCAGCCAAGAAGGACTAGCGGGGGGCCGGAGGGAGCAGTTCTTC. Its translation: CASSQEGLAGGRREQFF.

The CDR3 nucleotides read TGTGCCAGCAGTTTATACACAGGGAGTACTGAAGCTTTCTTT. Its translation: CASSLYTGSTEAFF. The V call is TRBV28, the J call TRBJ1-1; TRBD1 might be the D (6 bases). The germline V and J ends were trimmed by 1 base and 5 bases, with 11 bases remaining between them. Germline assignment: CDR1 MDHEN and CDR2 SYDVKM. The CDR3 covers 14 residues.

The sample holds a few counts of this clone. The V gene is TRBV7-2, the J gene TRBJ1-3, with no clear D. The V and J ends lost 7 bases and 0 bases respectively, with 10 bases between them. CDR1 and CDR2 from the germline V gene are SGHTA and FQGNSA. The CDR3 has 14 residues. The CDR3 protein is CASTPGASGNTIYF. DNA of the CDR3: TGTGCCAGCACCCCCGGAGCCTCTGGAAACACCATATATTTT.

The CDR3, as DNA: TGTGCCAGCAGCTTGGCGGGAGGTACATACAATGAGCAGTTCTTC. Translation: CASSLAGGTYNEQFF. V and J are TRBV5-4 and TRBJ2-1; 7 nucleotides agree with TRBD2. V shed 0 bases, J shed 4 bases, and the junction held 4 bases outside the gene matches. The CDR3 is 15 residues long. Germline CDR1 and CDR2: SGHNT and YYREEE (reference sequence).

This chain joins TRBV7-9 and TRBJ1-2; D remains ambiguous. This CDR3 spans 14 amino acids. Trimming took 5 bases from V and 4 from J, leaving 14 bases between them. Germline loops: CDR1 SEHNR, CDR2 FQNEAQ (reference sequence). CDR3 residues: CASSKDWAIYGYTF. CDR3 nucleotides: TGTGCCAGCAGCAAGGATTGGGCCATCTATGGCTACACCTTC.

V and J are TRBV4-1 and TRBJ1-2; no clear D. The CDR3 is made up of 14 amino acids. The germline gives CDR1 MGHRA, CDR2 YSYEKL. V dropped 0 bases and J dropped 7 bases, with 12 bases sitting between them. CDR3 nucleotide sequence: TGCGCCAGCAGCCAAGATTGGAGAGGGAGTGGCTACACCTTC. As protein: CASSQDWRGSGYTF.

This clone was detected only a few times. This chain joins TRBV28 and TRBJ1-1; D possibly corresponds to TRBD1 (6 bases). The CDR3 is made up of 15 amino acids. CDR1 is MDHEN and CDR2 is SYDVKM in the germline V gene. V was cut by 6 bases and J by 1 base, with 15 bases left in between. CDR3 loop: CASSTLRTANTEAFF. The DNA of the CDR3 is TGTGCCAGCAGCACCCTGCGGACAGCGAACACTGAAGCTTTCTTT.

The chain recombines TRBV28 with TRBJ1-2; D is unresolved. In germline, CDR1 is MDHEN, CDR2 SYDVKM. This CDR3 is 12 amino acids long. The V end was cut by 7 bases, the J end by 5 bases, with 11 bases between. For the CDR3, the DNA is TGTGCCAGCATCGGGGTCGGTTATGGCTACACCTTC. Encoded protein: CASIGVGYGYTF.

The V and J genes are TRBV27 and TRBJ1-2, with a possible D match to TRBD1 (5 bases). With 6 bases removed from V and 6 bases from J, the gap between germline ends came to 17 bases. The CDR3 loop spans 14 amino acids. Germline loops: CDR1 MNHEY, CDR2 SMNVEV (reference sequence). The CDR3 DNA follows: TGTGCCAGCAGATTGGCGGGACTCGGCGATGGCTACACCTTC. Translated, it gives CASRLAGLGDGYTF.

This chain uses TRBV18 with TRBJ1-2; 8 bases match TRBD1. Germline V gene data show CDR1 as KGHSH and CDR2 as LQKENI. CDR3 length: 17 residues. Losses at the gene ends were 2 bases for V and 4 bases for J; bases not matched to a gene: 12. The CDR3 nucleotides read TGTGCCAGCTCACCAGCCGCAGGGGGCGCTTTGCCCTATGGCTACACCTTC. It codes for CASSPAAGGALPYGYTF.

With respect to this clone: Other DNA sequences in this specimen translate into the identical CDR3. This rearrangement joins TRBV30 to TRBJ1-1; TRBD1 is a possible D gene (6 bases). This CDR3 spans 13 amino acids. CDR1 and CDR2 from the germline V gene are GTSNPN and SVGIG (reference sequence). Trimming took off 5 bases at V and 0 bases at J, with 10 bases between the two ends. The CDR3 DNA reads TGTGCCTGGTTGGGACAACTGAACACTGAAGCTTTCTTT. Encoded protein: CAWLGQLNTEAFF.

The chain is built from TRBV9 and TRBJ2-2; TRBD2 matches at 11 bases. The germline V gene has CDR1 SGDLS and CDR2 YYNGEE. The CDR3 runs to 17 residues. Trimming removed 0 bases from V and 3 bases from J; junction bases left unmatched: 4. The CDR3 DNA sequence: TGTGCCAGCAGCGTAGAGGCTAGCGGGGGGCACACCGGGGAGCTGTTTTTT. It translates to CASSVEASGGHTGELFF.

V gene TRBV19 combines with J gene TRBJ2-2; perhaps TRBD1 as D (6 bases). The CDR3 contains 14 residues. V lost 10 bases and J lost 0, with 12 bases in between. Looked up from germline, CDR1 is LNHDA and CDR2 is SQIVND (reference sequence). For the CDR3, the DNA is TGTGCCACCCGATGGACAGCGAACACCGGGGAGCTGTTTTTT. Its translation: CATRWTANTGELFF.

This clone was counted ten times or more. The V call is TRBV9, the J call TRBJ2-3; TRBD1 agrees at 11 bases. CDR3 size: 17 residues. CDR1 and CDR2 from the germline V gene are SGDLS and YYNGEE. The V gene end was trimmed by 3 bases and the J gene end by 5 bases; junction bases not matched to a gene: 11. The CDR3 loop is CASSDPGTGGIGDTQYF. The DNA of the CDR3 is TGTGCCAGCAGCGACCCCGGGACAGGGGGTATAGGAGATACGCAGTATTTT.

V gene TRBV28 combines with J gene TRBJ1-6; 12 positions match TRBD1. The J segment lost 7 bases and the V segment lost 10 bases, leaving 8 bases of the junction unmatched. The germline CDR1 and CDR2 sequences are MDHEN and SYDVKM. The CDR3 loop spans 15 amino acids. The CDR3, as DNA: TGTGCCATAACCGGGACAGGGGGCATAAATTCACCCCTCCACTTT. Protein product: CAITGTGGINSPLHF.

This chain joins TRBV6-4 and TRBJ1-1; weak D call: TRBD1 (6 bases). The germline gives CDR1 MRHNA, CDR2 SNTAGT. This CDR3 spans 14 amino acids. Trimming shortened V by 6 bases and J by 3 bases, and 14 bases separated the two germline ends. The CDR3 DNA reads TGTGCCAGCAGCCTGGACAGTCGGCACACTGAAGCTTTCTTT. Protein sequence: CASSLDSRHTEAFF.

V usage is TRBV7-9 and J usage is TRBJ1-6; D is undetermined. From germline, CDR1 is SEHNR and CDR2 FQNEAQ (reference sequence). V lost 1 base and J 10 bases, leaving 11 bases between the germline ends. The CDR3 spans 14 residues. CDR3 nucleotide sequence: TGTGCCAGCAGCTTAGGTGACTGGCTATCACCCCTCCACTTT. As protein: CASSLGDWLSPLHF. Based on the CDR3 plus reference TRBV7-9 and TRBJ1-6, the full variable domain is DTGVSQNPRHKITKRGQNVTFRCDPISEHNRLYWYRQTLGQGPEFLTYFQNEAQLEKSRLLSDRFSAERPKGSFSTLEIQRTEQGDSAMYLCASSLGDWLSPLHFGNGTRLTVT.

The chain joins TRBV18 to TRBJ2-3; 9 nucleotides line up with TRBD1. The germline CDR1 and CDR2 sequences are KGHSH and LQKENI. CDR3 length equals 15 residues. V was pared by 6 bases and J by 3 bases, with 7 bases of the junction left unmatched. The chain's CDR3 is CASSPGQGGTDTQYF. DNA of the CDR3: TGTGCCAGCTCCCCGGGACAGGGAGGGACAGATACGCAGTATTTT.